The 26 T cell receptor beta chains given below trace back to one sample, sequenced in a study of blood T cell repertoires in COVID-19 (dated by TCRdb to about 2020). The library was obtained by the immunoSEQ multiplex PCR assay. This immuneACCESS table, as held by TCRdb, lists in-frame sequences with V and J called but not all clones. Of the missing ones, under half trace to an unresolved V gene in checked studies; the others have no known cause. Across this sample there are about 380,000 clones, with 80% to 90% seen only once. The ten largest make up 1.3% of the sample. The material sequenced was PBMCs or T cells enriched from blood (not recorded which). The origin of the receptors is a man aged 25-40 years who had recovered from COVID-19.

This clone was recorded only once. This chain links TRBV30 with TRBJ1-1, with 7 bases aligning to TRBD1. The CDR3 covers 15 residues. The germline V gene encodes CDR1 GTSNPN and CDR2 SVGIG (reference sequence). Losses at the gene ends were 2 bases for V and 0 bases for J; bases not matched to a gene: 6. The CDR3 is CAWSRFGTVNTEAFF. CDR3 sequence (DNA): TGTGCCTGGAGTCGCTTTGGGACAGTGAACACTGAAGCTTTCTTT.

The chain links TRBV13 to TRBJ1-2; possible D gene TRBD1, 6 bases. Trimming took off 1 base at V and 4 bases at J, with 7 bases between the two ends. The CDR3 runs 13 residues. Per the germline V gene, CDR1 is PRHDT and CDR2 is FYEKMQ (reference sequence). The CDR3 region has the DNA TGTGCCAGCAGCTTAGAAGGGGGCTATGGCTACACCTTC. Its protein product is CASSLEGGYGYTF.

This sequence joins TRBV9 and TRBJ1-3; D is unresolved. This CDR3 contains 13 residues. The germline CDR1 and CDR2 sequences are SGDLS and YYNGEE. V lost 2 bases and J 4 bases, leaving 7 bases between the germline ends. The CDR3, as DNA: TGTGCCAGCAGCGTTGAGGGCGGAAACACCATATATTTT. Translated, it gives CASSVEGGNTIYF.

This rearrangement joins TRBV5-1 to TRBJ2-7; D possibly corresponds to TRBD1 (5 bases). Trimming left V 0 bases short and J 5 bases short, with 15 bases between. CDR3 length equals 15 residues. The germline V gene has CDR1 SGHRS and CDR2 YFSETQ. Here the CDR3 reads CASSLDPTGRHEQYF. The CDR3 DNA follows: TGCGCCAGCAGCTTGGATCCCACAGGCCGTCACGAGCAGTACTTC. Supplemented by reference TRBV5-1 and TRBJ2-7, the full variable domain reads KAGVTQTPRYLIKTRGQQVTLSCSPISGHRSVSWYQQTPGQGLQFLFEYFSETQRNKGNFPGRFSGRQFSNSRSEMNVSTLELGDSALYLCASSLDPTGRHEQYFGPGTRLTVT.

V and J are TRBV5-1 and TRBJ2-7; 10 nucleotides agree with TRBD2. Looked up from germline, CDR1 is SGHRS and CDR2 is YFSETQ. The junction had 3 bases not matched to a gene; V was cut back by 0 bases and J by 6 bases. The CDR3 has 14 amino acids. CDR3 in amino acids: CASSLGTSGSEQYF. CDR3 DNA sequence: TGCGCCAGCAGCTTGGGGACTAGCGGCTCCGAGCAGTACTTC.

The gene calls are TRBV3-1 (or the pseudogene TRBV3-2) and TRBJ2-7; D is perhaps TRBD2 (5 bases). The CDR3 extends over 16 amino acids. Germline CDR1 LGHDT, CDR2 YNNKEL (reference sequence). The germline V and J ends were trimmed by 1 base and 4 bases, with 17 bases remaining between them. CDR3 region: CASSQVEGRPTYEQYF. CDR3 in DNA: TGTGCCAGCAGCCAAGTAGAGGGCCGTCCCACGTACGAGCAGTACTTC.

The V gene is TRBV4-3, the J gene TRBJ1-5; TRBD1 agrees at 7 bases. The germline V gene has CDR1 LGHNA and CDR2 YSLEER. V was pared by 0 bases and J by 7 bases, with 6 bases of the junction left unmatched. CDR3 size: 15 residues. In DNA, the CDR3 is TGCGCCAGCAGCCAAGAGACAGGGTCGGGACAGCCCCAGCATTTT. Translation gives CASSQETGSGQPQHF.

This chain's CDR3 is CASSQEGSSYNSPLHF. CDR3 bases: TGTGCCAGCAGCCAAGAGGGCAGCTCCTATAATTCACCCCTCCACTTT. The chain carries TRBV3-1 (or the pseudogene TRBV3-2) and TRBJ1-6; no definite D call. Per germline, CDR1 LGHDT and CDR2 YNNKEL (reference sequence). Between the trimmed V and J ends, which lost 0 bases and 0 bases, there was a span of 6 bases. The CDR3 loop spans 16 amino acids.

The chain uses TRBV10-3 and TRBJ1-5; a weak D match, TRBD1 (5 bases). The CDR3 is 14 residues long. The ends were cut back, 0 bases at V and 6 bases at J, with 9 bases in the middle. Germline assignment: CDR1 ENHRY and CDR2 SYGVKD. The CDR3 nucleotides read TGTGCCATCAGTGAGTCTTCAAGGGGTCAGCCCCAGCATTTT. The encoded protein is CAISESSRGQPQHF.

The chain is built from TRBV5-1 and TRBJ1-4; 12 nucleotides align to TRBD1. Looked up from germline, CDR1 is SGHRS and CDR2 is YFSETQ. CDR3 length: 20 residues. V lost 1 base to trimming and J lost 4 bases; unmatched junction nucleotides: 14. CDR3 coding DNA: TGCGCCAGCAGCTTGAAGGGACAGGGGGCGTTCGGGCTCAATAATGAAAAACTGTTTTTT. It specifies CASSLKGQGAFGLNNEKLFF.

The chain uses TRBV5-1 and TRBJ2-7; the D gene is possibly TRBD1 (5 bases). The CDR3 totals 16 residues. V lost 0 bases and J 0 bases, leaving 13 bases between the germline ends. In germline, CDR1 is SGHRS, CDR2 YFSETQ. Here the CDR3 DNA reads TGCGCCAGCAGCTTGGTGGGGCAGTTAGGCTCCTACGAGCAGTACTTC. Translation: CASSLVGQLGSYEQYF.

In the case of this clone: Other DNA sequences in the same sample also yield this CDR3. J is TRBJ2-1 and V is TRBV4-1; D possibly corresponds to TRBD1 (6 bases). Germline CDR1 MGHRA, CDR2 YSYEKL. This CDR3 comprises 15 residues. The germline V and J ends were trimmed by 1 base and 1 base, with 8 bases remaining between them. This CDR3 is CASSQGGGSYNEQFF. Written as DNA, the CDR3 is TGCGCCAGCAGCCAAGGAGGGGGATCCTACAATGAGCAGTTCTTC.

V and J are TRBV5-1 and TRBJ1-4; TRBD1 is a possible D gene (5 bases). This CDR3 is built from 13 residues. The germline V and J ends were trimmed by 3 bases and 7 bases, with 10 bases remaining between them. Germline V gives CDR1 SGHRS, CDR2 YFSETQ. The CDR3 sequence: CASSSGRGEKLFF. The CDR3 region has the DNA TGCGCCAGCAGCTCGGGGCGGGGTGAAAAACTGTTTTTT.

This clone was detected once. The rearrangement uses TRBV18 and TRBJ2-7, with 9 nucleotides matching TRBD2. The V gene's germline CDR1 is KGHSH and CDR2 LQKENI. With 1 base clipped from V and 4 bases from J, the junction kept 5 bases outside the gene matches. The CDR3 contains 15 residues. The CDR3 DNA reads TGTGCCAGCTCACCACTAGCGGGGGTCACTTACGAGCAGTACTTC. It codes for CASSPLAGVTYEQYF. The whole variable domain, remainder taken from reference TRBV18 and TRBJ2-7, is NAGVMQNPRHLVRRRGQEARLRCSPMKGHSHVYWYRQLPEEGLKFMVYLQKENIIDESGMPKERFSAEFPKEGPSILRIQQVVRGDSAAYFCASSPLAGVTYEQYFGPGTRLTVT.

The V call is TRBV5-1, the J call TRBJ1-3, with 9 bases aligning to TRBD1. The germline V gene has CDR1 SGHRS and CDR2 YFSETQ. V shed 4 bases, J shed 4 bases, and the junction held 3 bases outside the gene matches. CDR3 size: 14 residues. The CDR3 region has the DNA TGCGCCAGCAGCGACGGGACAGGGGGAAACACCATATATTTT. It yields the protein CASSDGTGGNTIYF.

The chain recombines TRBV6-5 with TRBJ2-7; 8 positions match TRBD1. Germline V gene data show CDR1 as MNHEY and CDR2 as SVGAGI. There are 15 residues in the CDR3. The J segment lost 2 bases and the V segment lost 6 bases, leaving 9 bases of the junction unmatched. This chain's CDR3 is CASRVDRVGPYEQYF. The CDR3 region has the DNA TGTGCCAGCAGGGTGGACAGGGTAGGCCCCTACGAGCAGTACTTC.

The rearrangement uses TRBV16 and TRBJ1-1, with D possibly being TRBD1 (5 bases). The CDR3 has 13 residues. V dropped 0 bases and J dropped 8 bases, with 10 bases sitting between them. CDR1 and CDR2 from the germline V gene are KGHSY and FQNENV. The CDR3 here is CASSQSRAGEAFF. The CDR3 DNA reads TGTGCCAGCAGCCAATCGAGAGCAGGGGAAGCTTTCTTT.

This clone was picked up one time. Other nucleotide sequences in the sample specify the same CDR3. CDR3 DNA sequence: TGTGCCAGCTCACCAAGGCGGGGTCAAGAGACCCAGTACTTC. As protein: CASSPRRGQETQYF. The chain uses TRBV18 and TRBJ2-5, with a possible D match to TRBD2 (6 bases). The CDR3 sequence is 14 residues long. V lost 2 bases to trimming and J lost 2 bases, with 9 bases between them. Looked up from germline, CDR1 is KGHSH and CDR2 is LQKENI.

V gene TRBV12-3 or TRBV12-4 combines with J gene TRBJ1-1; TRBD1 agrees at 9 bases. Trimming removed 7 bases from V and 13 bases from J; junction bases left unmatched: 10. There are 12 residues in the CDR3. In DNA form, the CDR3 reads TGTGCCAGCACCTTCAACAGGGGGCAGGTTTTCTTT. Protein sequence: CASTFNRGQVFF.

This CDR3 is CASSYSNEDEKLFF. The DNA for the CDR3 is TGTGCCAGCAGTTACTCGAATGAGGATGAAAAACTGTTTTTT. The genes are TRBV6-5 and TRBJ1-4; D gene unclear. The germline gives CDR1 MNHEY, CDR2 SVGAGI. The V and J ends lost 0 bases and 6 bases respectively, with 8 bases between them. The CDR3 loop spans 14 amino acids.

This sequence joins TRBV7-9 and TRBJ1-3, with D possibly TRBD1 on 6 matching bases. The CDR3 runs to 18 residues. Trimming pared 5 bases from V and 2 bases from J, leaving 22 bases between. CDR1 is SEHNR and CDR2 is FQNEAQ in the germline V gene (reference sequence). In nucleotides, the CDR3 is TGTGCCAGCAGCACCCCAACCCAGAACAGGGAACCTGGAAACACCATATATTTT. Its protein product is CASSTPTQNREPGNTIYF.

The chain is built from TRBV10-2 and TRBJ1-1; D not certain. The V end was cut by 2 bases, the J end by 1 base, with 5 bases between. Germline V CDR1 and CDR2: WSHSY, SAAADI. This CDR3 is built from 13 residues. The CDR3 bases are TGCGCCAGCAGTGAGAGAGAGAACACTGAAGCTTTCTTT. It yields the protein CASSERENTEAFF.

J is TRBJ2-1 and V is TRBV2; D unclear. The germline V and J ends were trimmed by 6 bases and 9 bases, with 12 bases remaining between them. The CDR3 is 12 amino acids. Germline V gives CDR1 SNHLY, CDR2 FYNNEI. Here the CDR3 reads CASSPKPGEQFF. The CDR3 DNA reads TGTGCCAGCAGCCCTAAGCCCGGTGAGCAGTTCTTC.

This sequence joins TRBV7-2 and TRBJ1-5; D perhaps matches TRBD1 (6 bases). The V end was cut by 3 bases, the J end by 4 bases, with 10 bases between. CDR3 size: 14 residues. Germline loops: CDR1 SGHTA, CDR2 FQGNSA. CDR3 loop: CASSLHQGNQPQHF. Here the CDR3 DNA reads TGTGCCAGCAGCTTGCATCAGGGGAATCAGCCCCAGCATTTT.

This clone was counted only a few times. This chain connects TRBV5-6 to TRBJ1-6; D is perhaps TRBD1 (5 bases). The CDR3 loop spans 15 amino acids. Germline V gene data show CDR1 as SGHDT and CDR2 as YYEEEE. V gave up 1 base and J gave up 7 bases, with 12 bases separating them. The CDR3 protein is CASSLRQGRNSPLHF. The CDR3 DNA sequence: TGTGCCAGCAGCTTGCGGCAGGGAAGAAATTCACCCCTCCACTTT.

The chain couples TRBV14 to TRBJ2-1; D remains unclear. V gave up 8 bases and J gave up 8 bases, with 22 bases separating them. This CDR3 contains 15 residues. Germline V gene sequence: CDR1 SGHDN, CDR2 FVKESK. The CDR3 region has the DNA TGTGCCAGCTCCCCCATTGCCCACGATACTGATGAGCAGTTCTTC. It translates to CASSPIAHDTDEQFF.